These 18 T cell receptor beta chains were all obtained from the same sample, sequenced in a study of post-analysis software for immune sequencing data. Regarding the study as a whole: A handful of TRBV segments, including TRBV5-6, TRBV5-1 and TRBV20-1, were more frequent in patients than controls.

Unique molecular identifiers were built into the TCR beta cDNA libraries. TCRdb itself ran the PCR reads through MiXCR, one entry per CDR3 protein. The sample has roughly 620,000 distinct CDR3 sequences, roughly 45% seen once. No antigen has been identified for these receptors. The sequenced sample consisted of blood. Receptor source: a girl aged 10 to 17 with multiple sclerosis.

The chain joins TRBV7-2 to TRBJ2-7; the D gene is possibly TRBD2 (5 bases). CDR1 is SGHTA and CDR2 is FQGNSA in the germline V gene. V lost 5 bases, J lost 1 base, and 12 bases lay in between. The CDR3 loop spans 14 amino acids. The CDR3 here is CASSTDYISYEQYF. CDR3 DNA: TGTGCCAGCAGCACCGACTATATATCCTACGAGCAGTACTTC.

The chain links TRBV20-1 to TRBJ2-5; TRBD2 matches at 12 bases. The CDR3 is 14 residues long. V dropped 6 bases and J dropped 0; count of bases not matched to a gene: 2. Germline assignment: CDR1 DFQATT and CDR2 SNEGSKA (reference sequence). In nucleotides, the CDR3 is TGCAGTGCCGGACTAGCGGGGTACCAAGAGACCCAGTACTTC. Its protein product is CSAGLAGYQETQYF.

The chain joins TRBV11-1 to TRBJ1-5; D perhaps matches TRBD1 (6 bases). V dropped 4 bases and J dropped 6 bases, with 10 bases sitting between them. The germline V gene has CDR1 SGHAT and CDR2 FQDESV (reference sequence). The CDR3 is 13 residues long. In DNA, the CDR3 is TGTGCCAGCAGCTGGGACATTGGTCAGCCCCAGCATTTT. It specifies CASSWDIGQPQHF.

CDR3 sequence: CASRVQESYEQYF. The CDR3 DNA is TGTGCCAGCAGGGTACAAGAATCCTACGAGCAGTACTTC. This rearrangement joins TRBV12-3 or TRBV12-4 to TRBJ2-7; no clear D gene. This CDR3 is built from 13 residues. V lost 6 bases to trimming and J lost 1 base, with 10 bases between them.

Note on this clonotype: Relative to the germline gene, one junction end is altered; a read error may explain this. The chain carries TRBV4-1 and TRBJ2-6; tentatively, D is TRBD1 or TRBD2 (5 bases each). Per the germline V gene, CDR1 is MGHRA and CDR2 is YSYEKL. The length of the CDR3 is 20 residues. The CDR3 is CASSQVPLRGPISGADVPTF. For the CDR3, the DNA is TGCGCCAGCAGCCAAGTCCCTTTACGGGGTCCGATCTCTGGGGCCGACGTCCCGACTTTC.

V usage is TRBV6-5 and J usage is TRBJ2-7, with D tentatively TRBD1 (5 bases). Germline loops: CDR1 MNHEY, CDR2 SVGAGI. The CDR3 sequence is 15 residues long. The V end was cut by 6 bases, the J end by 5 bases, with 20 bases between. In nucleotides, the CDR3 is TGTGCCAGCAGCGCCGCAGGGTCCCCTCGGGACGAGCAGTACTTC. Protein sequence: CASSAAGSPRDEQYF.

A few counts support this clonotype. V usage is TRBV7-9 and J usage is TRBJ1-2; D call uncertain. This CDR3 has 15 residues. The V and J ends lost 2 bases and 4 bases respectively, with 14 bases between them. Germline V gene sequence: CDR1 SEHNR, CDR2 FQNEAQ (reference sequence). The CDR3: CASSLIGRATYGYTF. The CDR3 DNA reads TGTGCCAGCAGCTTAATCGGTCGAGCCACCTATGGCTACACCTTC.

This clonotype occurred a few times. V usage is TRBV7-7 and J usage is TRBJ1-2; D remains ambiguous. The germline CDR1 and CDR2 sequences are SSHAT and FNYEAQ (reference sequence). The length of the CDR3 is 14 residues. In DNA, the CDR3 is TGTGCTAGCTCCCCTCTTGGTTTCCGCTATGGCTACACCTTC. This gives the protein CASSPLGFRYGYTF. Looking up the rest from reference TRBV7-7 and TRBJ1-2 gives the full variable domain: GAGVSQSPRYKVTKRGQDVTLRCDPISSHATLYWYQQALGQGPEFLTYFNYEAQPDKSGLPSDRFSAERPEGSISTLTIQRTEQRDSAMYRCASSPLGFRYGYTFGSGTRLTVV.

This clonotype was observed a few times. This CDR3 reads CASSWRGRSEQYF. In DNA, the CDR3 is TGTGCCAGCAGTTGGCGGGGGCGCTCCGAGCAGTACTTC. The chain uses TRBV12-3 or TRBV12-4 and TRBJ2-4; a possible D gene is TRBD2 (7 bases). TRBJ2-7 explains the end of the DNA better; the J call may be wrong. The CDR3 totals 13 residues.

The V call is TRBV6-6, the J call TRBJ1-5; no firm D call. The CDR3 runs to 11 residues. V was pared by 2 bases and J by 11 bases, with 7 bases between. Germline V gives CDR1 MNHNY, CDR2 SVGAGI (reference sequence). The CDR3 is CASSYGRAQHF. Written as DNA, the CDR3 is TGTGCCAGCAGTTACGGTAGGGCCCAGCATTTT.

This clonotype was counted between two and nine times. This chain links TRBV10-3 with TRBJ1-5; tentatively, D is TRBD1 (5 bases). Trimming cost V 3 bases and J 4 bases, with 16 bases left between them. Germline V gene sequence: CDR1 ENHRY, CDR2 SYGVKD. This CDR3 is 16 amino acids long. DNA of the CDR3: TGTGCCATCAGTGAAACTCGTAAAGGGGTAAATCAGCCCCAGCATTTT. It specifies CAISETRKGVNQPQHF.

CDR3 protein: CASSQDIASAGANVLTF. The CDR3 region has the DNA TGTGCCAGCAGCCAAGATATCGCCTCAGCTGGGGCCAACGTCCTGACTTTC. The gene calls are TRBV4-2 and TRBJ2-6; D gene uncertain. Trimming shortened V by 0 bases and J by 2 bases, and 11 bases separated the two germline ends. The CDR3 length is 17 residues. Germline assignment: CDR1 LGHNA and CDR2 YNFKEQ.

This chain uses TRBV7-6 with TRBJ2-3; 12 nucleotides agree with TRBD2. V was clipped by 5 bases and J by 0 bases; unmatched bases: 18. Germline-derived CDR1 and CDR2 are SGHVS and FNYEAQ. CDR3 length equals 21 residues. CDR3 DNA sequence: TGTGCCAGCAGCCTGCTATCTAGCGGGAGGGACCTCCCAGCTAGCACAGATACGCAGTATTTT. Its translation: CASSLLSSGRDLPASTDTQYF.

The V and J genes are TRBV12-3 or TRBV12-4 and TRBJ2-1; D gene uncertain. The CDR3 runs 13 residues. V lost 3 bases to trimming and J lost 1 base, with 4 bases between them. CDR3 in DNA: TGTGCCAGCAGTTTCTTGTCCTACAATGAGCAGTTCTTC. Translation gives CASSFLSYNEQFF.

This clonotype appeared a few times. This chain links TRBV3-1 with TRBJ2-1, with 11 bases fitting TRBD1. This CDR3 has 15 amino acids. CDR1 and CDR2 (germline): LGHDT, YNNKEL (reference sequence). V was pared by 6 bases and J by 10 bases, with 11 bases of the junction left unmatched. CDR3 nucleotide sequence: TGTGCCAGCAGTCATGGACAGGGGGCGATTAGGGAGCAGTTCTTC. Protein: CASSHGQGAIREQFF.

The chain links TRBV10-3 to TRBJ2-1; possibly TRBD1 for D (7 bases). The CDR3 covers 13 residues. Per the germline V gene, CDR1 is ENHRY and CDR2 is SYGVKD. V lost 2 bases to trimming and J lost 12 bases, with 14 bases between them. The CDR3 coding sequence is TGTGCCATCAGTGAGGACCCAGGGGGACTGCAGTTCTTC. Translating it yields CAISEDPGGLQFF.

This chain connects TRBV5-1 to TRBJ1-6; 10 bases line up with TRBD1. V gave up 0 bases and J gave up 10 bases; unmatched junction bases: 7. Germline values: CDR1 SGHRS, CDR2 YFSETQ. The CDR3 runs to 16 residues. The CDR3 DNA follows: TGCGCCAGCAGCTTGGCCGACAGGGGGCCTTTCTCACCCCTCCACTTT. This sequence encodes CASSLADRGPFSPLHF.

This clonotype was seen just once. This sequence joins TRBV29-1 and TRBJ2-3, with 7 bases identical to TRBD2. V lost 4 bases, J lost 3 bases, and 10 bases stayed unmatched. This CDR3 comprises 15 residues. Germline CDR1 SQVTM, CDR2 ANQGSEA. The CDR3 is CSVGGREGGTDTQYF. CDR3 in DNA: TGCAGCGTTGGGGGAAGGGAGGGTGGTACAGATACGCAGTATTTT.